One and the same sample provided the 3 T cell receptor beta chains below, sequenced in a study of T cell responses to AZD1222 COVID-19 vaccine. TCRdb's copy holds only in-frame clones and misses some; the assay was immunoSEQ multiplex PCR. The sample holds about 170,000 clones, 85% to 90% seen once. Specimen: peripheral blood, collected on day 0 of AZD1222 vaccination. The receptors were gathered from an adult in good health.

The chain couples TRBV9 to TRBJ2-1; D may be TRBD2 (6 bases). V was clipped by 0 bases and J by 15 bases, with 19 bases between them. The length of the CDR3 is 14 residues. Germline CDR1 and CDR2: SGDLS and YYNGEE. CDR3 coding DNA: TGTGCCAGCAGCGTAGGTGTGGAGGGTCACTATCTGTTCTTC. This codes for CASSVGVEGHYLFF.

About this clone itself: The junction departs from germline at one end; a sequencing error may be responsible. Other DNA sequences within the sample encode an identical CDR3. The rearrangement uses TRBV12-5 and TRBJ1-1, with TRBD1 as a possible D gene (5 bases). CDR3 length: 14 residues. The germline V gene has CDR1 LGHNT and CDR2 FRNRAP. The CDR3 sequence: CASGLSGTNTEAFF. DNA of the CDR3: TGTGCTAGTGGTTTGTCGGGGACGAACACCGAAGCTTTCTTT. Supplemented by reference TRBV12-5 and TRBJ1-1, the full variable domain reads DARVTQTPRHKVTEMGQEVTMRCQPILGHNTVFWYRQTMMQGLELLAYFRNRAPLDDSGMPKDRFSAEMPDATLATLKIQPSEPRDSAVYFCASGLSGTNTEAFFGQGTRLTVV.

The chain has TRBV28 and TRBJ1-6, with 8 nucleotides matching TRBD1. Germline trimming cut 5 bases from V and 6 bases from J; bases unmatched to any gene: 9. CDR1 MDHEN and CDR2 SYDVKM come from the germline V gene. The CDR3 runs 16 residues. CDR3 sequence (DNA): TGTGCCAGCAGTCCCTCCGGGACAGGACGTAATTCACCCCTCCACTTT. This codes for CASSPSGTGRNSPLHF.